This T cell receptor beta chain was documented in a study of T cell responses to AZD1222 COVID-19 vaccine. Findings and limits, study-wide: CD4 TCRs associated with vaccination spanned spike, dominating at 160-218 and 743-854.

Some clones are missing from TCRdb's copy, which holds only in-frame ones; the method was immunoSEQ multiplex PCR. The data contain some 110,000 clones, about 90% of them singletons. This clone appeared a single time. Its antigen is still unknown. The CDR3 extends over 13 amino acids. Per germline, CDR1 SGHRS and CDR2 YFSETQ. Trimming stripped 4 bases from V and 9 bases from J, with 14 bases between. The chain recombines TRBV5-1 with TRBJ2-1, with D perhaps being TRBD1 or TRBD2 (6 bases each). This material consisted of peripheral blood, taken 28 days after the second AZD1222 dose. This sequence originates from an adult who received the AZD1222 COVID-19 vaccine. The CDR3 DNA is TGCGCCAGCAGCGATGGTTGGGGGGCTGAGCAGTTCTTC. Its protein product is CASSDGWGAEQFF.